Listed here are 7 T cell receptor beta chains from one sample, sequenced in a study of a mutant IDH1 vaccine in newly diagnosed glioma. These receptors have no known antigen. Time point of the sample: week 11, during vaccination. Every vaccination contained 300 ug of the mutant IDH1 20-mer peptide and was paired with topical imiquimod. Sequencing used immunoSEQ multiplex PCR; TCRdb keeps in-frame clones, though not all of them. The profile shows roughly 130,000 clones, roughly 77% of them singletons. The sample was PBMCs, taken from a glioma patient whose treatment included an IDH1 peptide vaccine. All receptors come from a man aged 35 to 55 with glioma.

The chain combines TRBV11-3 with TRBJ2-3, with D hard to call. Trimming cost V 1 base and J 2 bases, with 4 bases left between them. Germline V gene sequence: CDR1 SGHNT, CDR2 YENEEA. This CDR3 is 13 amino acids long. The CDR3 loop reads CASSLVPTDTQYF. For the CDR3, the DNA is TGTGCCAGCAGCTTAGTTCCCACAGATACGCAGTATTTT.

The chain uses TRBV6-5 and TRBJ1-2; possible D gene TRBD1, 5 bases. V gave up 6 bases and J gave up 2 bases, with 10 bases separating them. The germline V gene has CDR1 MNHEY and CDR2 SVGAGI. This CDR3 has 13 residues. CDR3 loop: CASRPQDNYGYTF. The CDR3 nucleotides are TGTGCCAGCAGGCCACAGGACAACTATGGCTACACCTTC.

This rearrangement joins TRBV29-1 to TRBJ2-2; 11 bases agree with TRBD2. The CDR3 loop spans 16 amino acids. CDR1 and CDR2 (germline): SQVTM, ANQGSEA. The chain's CDR3 is CGTGGRLAGNTGELFF. The CDR3, as DNA: TGCGGGACGGGGGGACGACTAGCGGGAAACACCGGGGAGCTGTTTTTT.

The CDR3 reads CASSFRTGVTDTQYF. DNA of the CDR3: TGTGCCAGCAGCTTCAGGACAGGGGTGACAGATACGCAGTATTTT. This chain connects TRBV5-6 to TRBJ2-3; 9 bases line up with TRBD1. The CDR3 has 15 amino acids. The V gene end was trimmed by 2 bases and the J gene end by 3 bases; junction bases not matched to a gene: 4. Germline CDR1 and CDR2: SGHDT and YYEEEE.

This chain links TRBV9 with TRBJ2-3, with 10 positions matching TRBD2. The CDR3 is 18 amino acids. V was clipped by 4 bases and J by 6 bases; unmatched bases: 17. The germline V gene encodes CDR1 SGDLS and CDR2 YYNGEE. The CDR3 DNA reads as TGTGCCAGCAGCCGTATACTAGATACTAGCGGGGTACCGGATACGCAGTATTTT. Protein product: CASSRILDTSGVPDTQYF.

This chain connects TRBV5-6 to TRBJ2-7, with D perhaps TRBD2 (6 bases). From germline, CDR1 is SGHDT and CDR2 YYEEEE. The CDR3 has 14 amino acids. The ends were cut back, 4 bases at V and 2 bases at J, with 13 bases in the middle. The CDR3, as DNA: TGTGCCAGCAGCCGGGGGACGGGGACCTACGAGCAGTACTTC. It is translated as CASSRGTGTYEQYF.

This chain uses TRBV4-3 with TRBJ2-5; TRBD1 matches at 8 bases. There are 16 residues in the CDR3. Germline loops: CDR1 LGHNA, CDR2 YSLEER. Trimming took 3 bases from V and 4 from J; bases not matched to a gene: 10. As DNA, the CDR3 is TGCGCCAGCAGCCAGAGGGGACAGGACCCGACAGAGACCCAGTACTTC. Translating gives CASSQRGQDPTETQYF.